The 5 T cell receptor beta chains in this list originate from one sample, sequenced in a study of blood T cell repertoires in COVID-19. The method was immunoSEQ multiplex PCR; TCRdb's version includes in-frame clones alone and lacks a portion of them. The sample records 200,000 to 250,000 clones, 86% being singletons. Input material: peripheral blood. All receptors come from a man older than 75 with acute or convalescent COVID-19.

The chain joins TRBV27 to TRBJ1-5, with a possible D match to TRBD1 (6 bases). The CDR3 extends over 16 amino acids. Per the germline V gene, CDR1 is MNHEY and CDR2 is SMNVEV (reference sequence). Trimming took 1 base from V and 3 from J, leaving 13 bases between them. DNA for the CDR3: TGTGCCAGCAGTTTATTGGGGGGGCGGGTCAATCAGCCCCAGCATTTT. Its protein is CASSLLGGRVNQPQHF.

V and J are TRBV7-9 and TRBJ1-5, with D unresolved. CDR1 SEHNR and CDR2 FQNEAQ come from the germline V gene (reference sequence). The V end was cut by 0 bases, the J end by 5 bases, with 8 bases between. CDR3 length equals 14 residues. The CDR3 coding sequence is TGTGCCAGCAGCTTAGCCAGTGCTGATCAGCCCCAGCATTTT. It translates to CASSLASADQPQHF.

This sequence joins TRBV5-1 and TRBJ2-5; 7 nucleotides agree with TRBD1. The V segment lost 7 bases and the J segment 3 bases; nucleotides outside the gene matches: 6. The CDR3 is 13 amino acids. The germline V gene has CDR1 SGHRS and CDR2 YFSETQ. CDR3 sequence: CASRGTAKETQYF. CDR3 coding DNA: TGCGCCAGCCGAGGGACAGCCAAAGAGACCCAGTACTTC.

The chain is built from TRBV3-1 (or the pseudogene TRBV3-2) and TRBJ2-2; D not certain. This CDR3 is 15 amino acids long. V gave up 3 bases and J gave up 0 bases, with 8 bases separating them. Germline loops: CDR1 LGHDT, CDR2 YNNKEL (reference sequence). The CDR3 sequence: CASSHLDTNTGELFF. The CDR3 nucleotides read TGTGCCAGCAGCCACTTAGACACGAACACCGGGGAGCTGTTTTTT.

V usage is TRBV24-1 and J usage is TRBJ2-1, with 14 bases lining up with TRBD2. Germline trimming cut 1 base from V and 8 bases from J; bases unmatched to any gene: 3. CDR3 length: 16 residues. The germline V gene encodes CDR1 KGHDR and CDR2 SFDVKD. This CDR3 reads CATSDFGTSGSDEQFF. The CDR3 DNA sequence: TGTGCCACCAGTGATTTTGGGACTAGCGGGAGCGATGAGCAGTTCTTC.